The 29 T cell receptor beta chains given below trace back to one sample, sequenced in a study of patients and donors after allogeneic stem cell transplantation. TCRdb used MiXCR to reprocess the RT-PCR reads, holding one entry per CDR3 protein. This sample carries about 230,000 distinct CDR3 sequences, 13% to 15% of them seen once, and the ten largest clones take around a tenth. The sequencing sample was made of blood, either unsorted or a sorted T cell fraction (not recorded which). The receptors here all came from a human donor who was either an allogeneic HSCT recipient or a stem cell or donor lymphocyte infusion donor (not recorded which). It is not recorded whose cells these are; they may come from a transplant donor.

This chain joins TRBV25-1 and TRBJ1-2, with TRBD1 matching 9 bases. The CDR3 length is 14 residues. Germline CDR1 reads MGHDK; CDR2 reads SYGVNS. The V gene end was trimmed by 4 bases and the J gene end by 4 bases; junction bases not matched to a gene: 4. Written as DNA, the CDR3 is TGTGCCAGCAGTGGCGGACAGGGGATCTATGGCTACACCTTC. This sequence encodes CASSGGQGIYGYTF.

In its sample, this clonotype was seen many times. This chain joins TRBV20-1 and TRBJ1-3; 9 positions match TRBD1. V shed 2 bases and J 2 bases; nucleotides not matched to a gene: 16. Germline CDR1 is DFQATT and CDR2 is SNEGSKA (reference sequence). This CDR3 region has 19 residues. CDR3: CSARPLGQGRDWAGNTIYF. The CDR3 DNA follows: TGCAGTGCTAGACCCCTCGGACAGGGGCGAGATTGGGCTGGAAACACCATATATTTT.

This clonotype occurred a few times. The chain uses TRBV19 and TRBJ2-1, with 8 positions matching TRBD2. This CDR3 is built from 14 residues. In germline, CDR1 is LNHDA, CDR2 SQIVND (reference sequence). The J segment lost 6 bases and the V segment lost 5 bases, leaving 6 bases of the junction unmatched. The CDR3 protein is CASSAGTRGNEQFF. CDR3 DNA: TGTGCCAGTAGTGCCGGGACTAGGGGCAATGAGCAGTTCTTC.

Only a few counts were recorded for this clonotype. V usage is TRBV12-3 or TRBV12-4 and J usage is TRBJ2-1, with a possible D match to TRBD1 (7 bases). Trimming left V 2 bases short and J 5 bases short, with 13 bases between. This CDR3 is 15 amino acids long. CDR3 protein: CASSLRQGGHNEQFF. The CDR3 DNA is TGTGCCAGCAGTTTAAGGCAGGGGGGACACAATGAGCAGTTCTTC.

This sequence joins TRBV27 and TRBJ1-2; tentatively, D is TRBD1 (5 bases). Germline CDR1 and CDR2: MNHEY and SMNVEV (reference sequence). This CDR3 is 15 amino acids long. Trimming removed 2 bases at V and 6 bases at J, with 16 bases between. This chain's CDR3 is CASSLRGVEGDGYTF. In DNA, the CDR3 is TGTGCCAGCAGTTTAAGAGGGGTTGAAGGGGATGGCTACACCTTC.

This clonotype was seen more than once but under ten times. The genes are TRBV6-1 and TRBJ1-5; 9 positions agree with TRBD1. The CDR3 has 15 residues. V gave up 10 bases and J gave up 9 bases; unmatched junction bases: 16. Germline V gene data show CDR1 as MNHNS and CDR2 as SASEGT. CDR3 in DNA: TGTGCCACCGTCCGGGACAGGGAATTTTTATTGCCCCAGCATTTT. Translation: CATVRDREFLLPQHF.

The genes are TRBV24-1 and TRBJ2-1; TRBD1 is a possible D gene (6 bases). Between the trimmed V and J ends, which lost 4 bases and 7 bases, there was a span of 10 bases. Per germline, CDR1 KGHDR and CDR2 SFDVKD. CDR3 length: 13 residues. CDR3 loop: CATSEAGENEQFF. The CDR3 region has the DNA TGTGCCACCAGTGAGGCAGGGGAAAATGAGCAGTTCTTC.

This sequence joins TRBV4-2 and TRBJ2-7; D unclear. The CDR3 consists of 16 residues. The germline V gene has CDR1 LGHNA and CDR2 YNFKEQ. V was clipped by 1 base and J by 0 bases, with 13 bases between them. The DNA of the CDR3 is TGTGCCAGCAGCCAAGGCGGTGGGGATAGCTCCTACGAGCAGTACTTC. Protein sequence: CASSQGGGDSSYEQYF.

In its sample, this clonotype was seen many times. In DNA form, the CDR3 reads TGTGCCAGCAGTACAGGGGGCTATGGCTACACCTTC. It codes for CASSTGGYGYTF. The rearrangement links TRBV12-3 or TRBV12-4 to TRBJ1-2; 8 nucleotides agree with TRBD1. Germline trimming cut 5 bases from V and 4 bases from J; bases unmatched to any gene: 0. CDR3 length equals 12 residues.

This clonotype was found a few times. The rearrangement links TRBV5-6 to TRBJ1-1, with D perhaps matching TRBD1 (5 bases). Looked up from germline, CDR1 is SGHDT and CDR2 is YYEEEE. CDR3 length: 15 amino acids. The V end lost 0 bases, the J end lost 0 bases, and 9 bases lay between the germline ends. CDR3 nucleotides: TGTGCCAGCAGCTTGGTGACAGTTATGAACACTGAAGCTTTCTTT. Amino acids: CASSLVTVMNTEAFF.

The chain links TRBV19 to TRBJ1-1; maybe TRBD1 (6 bases). Germline CDR1 LNHDA, CDR2 SQIVND (reference sequence). CDR3 size: 12 residues. The V end was cut by 4 bases, the J end by 7 bases, with 10 bases between. The CDR3 DNA reads as TGTGCCAGTAGTAGGACAGTTTATGAAGCTTTCTTT. Its translation is CASSRTVYEAFF.

The sample holds many counts of this clonotype. The rearrangement joins TRBV6-1 to TRBJ2-7, with D maybe TRBD2 (5 bases). Germline lookup yields CDR1 MNHNS and CDR2 SASEGT. V was shortened by 4 bases and J by 0 bases, with 10 bases between the two germline ends. The CDR3 sequence is 14 residues long. The CDR3, as DNA: TGTGCCAGCAGTGGGCGGGTTAGCTCCTACGAGCAGTACTTC. Translating it yields CASSGRVSSYEQYF.

This clonotype was counted only a few times. The V and J genes are TRBV20-1 and TRBJ2-7, with a tentative D call TRBD2 (5 bases). Trimming took 6 bases from V and 5 from J, leaving 20 bases between them. Germline CDR1 and CDR2: DFQATT and SNEGSKA (reference sequence). The CDR3 has 14 residues. CDR3 in DNA: TGCAGTGCCGAGAGATCAGAGTCGAGGGACGAGCAGTACTTC. Translated: CSAERSESRDEQYF.

The chain has TRBV24-1 and TRBJ2-4; D gene uncertain. This CDR3 has 14 amino acids. CDR1 is KGHDR, CDR2 SFDVKD, per germline. Trimming removed 2 bases at V and 7 bases at J, with 11 bases between. CDR3 DNA: TGTGCCACCAGTGATTATGTGAGCCCGAACATTCAGTACTTC. It is translated as CATSDYVSPNIQYF.

This clonotype was seen only a few times. This chain uses TRBV27 with TRBJ2-7; weak D call: TRBD2 (6 bases). Germline CDR1 reads MNHEY; CDR2 reads SMNVEV (reference sequence). Deletions cut 5 bases from V and 4 bases from J, with 12 bases between. This CDR3 has 13 amino acids. The CDR3 reads CASSSGPGYEQYF. The CDR3 bases are TGTGCCAGCAGTAGCGGGCCTGGTTACGAGCAGTACTTC.

The chain links TRBV5-1 to TRBJ2-1; 9 nucleotides agree with TRBD2. This CDR3 has 14 residues. The trim removed 2 bases at V and 7 bases at J, leaving 4 bases unmatched. Per germline, CDR1 SGHRS and CDR2 YFSETQ. The CDR3 DNA is TGCGCCAGCAGCTTTATGACTAGCGGAAATGAGCAGTTCTTC. This translates into CASSFMTSGNEQFF.

The chain has TRBV4-3 and TRBJ1-1; D is undetermined. This CDR3 region has 14 residues. The ends were cut back, 4 bases at V and 0 bases at J, with 9 bases in the middle. Per the germline V gene, CDR1 is LGHNA and CDR2 is YSLEER. The CDR3 DNA reads as TGCGCCAGCAGCCCCGGTAGTGTGAACACTGAAGCTTTCTTT. Protein product: CASSPGSVNTEAFF.

The sample holds a few counts of this clonotype. The chain couples TRBV7-6 to TRBJ2-5, with TRBD2 matching 8 bases. Germline-derived CDR1 and CDR2 are SGHVS and FNYEAQ. V shed 5 bases, J shed 5 bases, and the junction held 4 bases outside the gene matches. The CDR3 runs to 13 residues. DNA of the CDR3: TGTGCCAGCAGCGGGGGACTAGGCGAGACCCAGTACTTC. Protein product: CASSGGLGETQYF.

V and J are TRBV7-3 and TRBJ1-1; the match to TRBD1 covers 7 bases. The CDR3 totals 14 residues. Per the germline V gene, CDR1 is SGHTA and CDR2 is FQGTGA. The trim removed 0 bases at V and 5 bases at J, leaving 3 bases unmatched. CDR3 coding DNA: TGTGCCAGCAGCTTAACAGGGGGCAGAACTGAAGCTTTCTTT. This translates into CASSLTGGRTEAFF.

This chain connects TRBV27 to TRBJ2-7, with D perhaps TRBD2 (6 bases). Germline loops: CDR1 MNHEY, CDR2 SMNVEV (reference sequence). Trimming removed 6 bases at V and 1 base at J, with 19 bases between. This CDR3 spans 16 amino acids. Here the CDR3 DNA reads TGTGCCAGCAGGGGGGAGCGGGTAGGGAGTTCCTACGAGCAGTACTTC. The encoded protein is CASRGERVGSSYEQYF.

This clonotype was seen only a few times. The chain combines TRBV5-1 with TRBJ2-5, with 12 nucleotides matching TRBD2. Germline loops: CDR1 SGHRS, CDR2 YFSETQ. This CDR3 contains 15 residues. V shed 2 bases, J shed 5 bases, and the junction held 4 bases outside the gene matches. CDR3 sequence (DNA): TGCGCCAGCAGCTTACTAGCGGGGGGCATGGAGACCCAGTACTTC. Translated: CASSLLAGGMETQYF.

This clonotype was picked up a small number of times. The V gene is TRBV7-9, the J gene TRBJ1-1, with unresolved D. There are 14 residues in the CDR3. With 5 bases removed from V and 0 bases from J, the gap between germline ends came to 10 bases. The germline V gene has CDR1 SEHNR and CDR2 FQNEAQ (reference sequence). The CDR3 loop is CASSPTDLNTEAFF. CDR3 DNA: TGTGCCAGCAGCCCGACCGATTTGAACACTGAAGCTTTCTTT.

This clonotype was observed a handful of times. The CDR3 sequence is CATSDQTGARYNEQFF. CDR3 coding DNA: TGTGCCACCAGTGATCAAACAGGGGCTAGGTACAATGAGCAGTTCTTC. V and J are TRBV24-1 and TRBJ2-1; 7 bases map to TRBD1. Germline V gene data show CDR1 as KGHDR and CDR2 as SFDVKD. This CDR3 contains 16 residues. J lost 4 bases, V lost 3 bases, and 8 bases had no gene match.

The rearrangement links TRBV12-3 or TRBV12-4 to TRBJ1-4; no reliable D call. Trimming shortened V by 1 base and J by 8 bases, and 5 bases separated the two germline ends. The CDR3 loop spans 12 amino acids. The CDR3 nucleotides are TGTGCCAGCAGTTTAGGGACCGAAAAACTGTTTTTT. Translating it yields CASSLGTEKLFF.

The V gene is TRBV19, the J gene TRBJ1-2; 7 bases match TRBD1. Germline V CDR1 and CDR2: LNHDA, SQIVND (reference sequence). The CDR3 runs 13 residues. With 7 bases clipped from V and 2 bases from J, the junction kept 4 bases outside the gene matches. For the CDR3, the DNA is TGTGCCAGTAAGGAGGGGGCAAACTATGGCTACACCTTC. Encoded protein: CASKEGANYGYTF.

V gene TRBV12-5 combines with J gene TRBJ1-3; D not resolved. V was pared by 2 bases and J by 2 bases, with 16 bases between. The CDR3 is 17 residues long. CDR1 and CDR2 from the germline V gene are LGHNT and FRNRAP. CDR3 DNA: TGTGCTAGTGGTTTGCCGCCGAGGTCTGCAACTGGAAACACCATATATTTT. It specifies CASGLPPRSATGNTIYF.

The table lists this clonotype with a few counts. The chain is built from TRBV5-1 and TRBJ1-2, with TRBD1 as a possible D gene (5 bases). V was trimmed by 4 bases and J by 5 bases, leaving 15 bases between them. From germline, CDR1 is SGHRS and CDR2 YFSETQ. The CDR3 contains 14 residues. The CDR3 DNA follows: TGCGCCAGCAGCCCCGGGGCCAAAGGGTATGGCTACACCTTC. It codes for CASSPGAKGYGYTF.

The rearrangement joins TRBV10-3 to TRBJ1-2; D unresolved. The CDR3 is 13 residues long. Germline assignment: CDR1 ENHRY and CDR2 SYGVKD. The V end was cut by 4 bases, the J end by 2 bases, with 8 bases between. CDR3: CAISGQVNYGYTF. DNA of the CDR3: TGTGCCATCAGTGGGCAGGTGAACTATGGCTACACCTTC.

This clonotype turned up a few times. The chain has TRBV20-1 and TRBJ2-6, with TRBD1 matching 11 bases. V shed 5 bases, J shed 1 base, and the junction held 7 bases outside the gene matches. Looked up from germline, CDR1 is DFQATT and CDR2 is SNEGSKA (reference sequence). This CDR3 is built from 17 residues. The CDR3 DNA sequence: TGCAGTGCTCCTGCAGGACAGGGGGCATCTGGGGCCAACGTCCTGACTTTC. Translation: CSAPAGQGASGANVLTF.